The source of this TCR beta chain is a study of T cell responses to AZD1222 COVID-19 vaccine (dated by TCRdb to the early 2020s). Regarding the study in general: A total of 233 trial participants underwent TCR sequencing, of whom approximately 200 had received two doses of AZD1222 and roughly 26 had received two doses of the MenACWY control vaccine. Trial participants were enrolled by age into subgroups of 18-55, 56-69 and 70-plus years, and around 150, 28 and 57 TCR-sequenced participants, respectively, were included in these subgroups.

Results the study describes overall, beyond this receptor: The vaccine-associated CD4 TCRs covered the entire spike protein, and the dominant responses fell in regions 160-218 and 743-854. After two AZD1222 doses, both the breadth and the depth of spike-specific TCRs were significantly higher than at day 0 and than in MenACWY recipients. Participants were mostly white British, with more females than males. The authors suggested clonal diversity may have been underestimated. Reportedly, almost half of the unique spike-specific TCRs recognized epitopes lying outside the regions that are mutated in the B.1.351 and B.1.1.7 variants. The 56-69-year group was small, and its depth increase did not reach significance, likely because of low power. Because no day 14 peak-response samples were available, repertoires were characterized only after the peak T cell response. Conclusions about previously exposed vaccinees were limited because only a handful of AZD1222 recipients were SARS-CoV-2 seropositive at baseline.

The CDR3 regions of human TCRbeta chains were analyzed by immunosequencing. The source study handled its data this way. Repertoire TCRs were checked for matches against a reference library of SARS-CoV-2-specific TCRs that had been generated using the MIRA antigen-specificity platform. Breadth meant the fraction of unique TCRs that were SARS-CoV-2-associated, whereas depth meant the fraction of total T cells that were SARS-CoV-2-associated. Using the MIRA data, each spike-specific TCR was mapped to the spike region that the TCR reacts to and placed in a CD4 or CD8 class. Log10-transformed breadth and depth values were compared by one-way ANOVA with Sidak's multiple comparisons tests. What TCRdb holds here is the immuneACCESS table cut down to in-frame rearrangements. Part of the clones is not present; checked against another copy, under half of the missing clones reflect an unresolved V gene, and the others are unexplained. The V and J calls and clone size come from that table; D and trimming were worked out from the DNA. Within this sample are 110,000 to 150,000 clones, with just under 95% of them counted one time only. The ten largest clones capture about 12% of the sample.

The CDR3 starts with the cysteine, ends with the phenylalanine, and has 13 residues. CDR3 DNA is the only sequence kept; it has 39 bases, read in frame from the first base. CDR1 and CDR2 were assigned from the germline V gene as KGHSH and LQKENI. V loses 5 bases of germline sequence and J loses 1 base, and the interval between the two ends is 8 bases. This specimen's time point label, interpreted: sample from adult after SARS-CoV-2 infection, after symptom onset. Two convalescent COVID-19 patients, sampled after symptom onset from adults with prior SARS-CoV-2 infection, were also TCR-sequenced for comparison. Comment on this clone: The specificity of this receptor is unknown. Base-call qualities are not available, and no considerably larger clone is one nucleotide away.

The chain is made from TRBV18 and TRBJ1-1; D gene: possibly TRBD1, on 5 matching bases. This TCR was sampled from an adult who had recovered from COVID-19. Material: peripheral blood, obtained after recovery from COVID-19. The nucleotides are TGTGCCAGCTCAGGGGCAGAGAACACTGAAGCTTTCTTT. It is translated as CASSGAENTEAFF.